Presented here are 32 T cell receptor beta chains from one specimen sequenced in a study of shared clonotypes between healthy human individuals (TCRdb year 2020). CD8 naive samples consisted of CD45RO-negative cells that were positively selected for CCR7, yielding a CD45RA+CCR7+ population without TemRA cells. Library preparation used the immunoSEQ multiplex PCR assay. TCRdb provides this immuneACCESS table in a form limited to in-frame rearrangements. Some clones are lacking; in checked studies, under half of them reflect an unresolved V gene, and why the rest are absent is not known. This sample comprises about 680,000 clones, just over 90% of them detected only once. The biggest ten clones account for approximately 25% of the sample. The specimen sequenced was naive CD8+ T cells sorted from blood. Read against the paper, the sample's cell subset or site label means: CD45RA+CCR7+. The origin of the receptors is a man aged 25-45 years in good health.

The sample holds a few counts of this clone. The V call is TRBV7-9, the J call TRBJ1-1, with D uncertain. The V gene's germline CDR1 is SEHNR and CDR2 FQNEAQ (reference sequence). Trimming pared 10 bases from V and 6 bases from J, leaving 18 bases between. The CDR3 runs 13 residues. CDR3 loop: CATNPSGDAEAFF. CDR3 nucleotides: TGTGCCACCAACCCCTCGGGCGACGCTGAAGCTTTCTTT. Filled out from reference TRBV7-9 and TRBJ1-1, the complete variable domain reads DTGVSQNPRHKITKRGQNVTFRCDPISEHNRLYWYRQTLGQGPEFLTYFQNEAQLEKSRLLSDRFSAERPKGSFSTLEIQRTEQGDSAMYLCATNPSGDAEAFFGQGTRLTVV.

The chain combines TRBV18 with TRBJ1-5, with D uncertain. Trimming took off 3 bases at V and 9 bases at J, with 12 bases between the two ends. The CDR3 sequence is 13 residues long. The germline V gene has CDR1 KGHSH and CDR2 LQKENI. The CDR3 protein is CASSPERLWPQHF. CDR3 DNA: TGTGCCAGCTCACCTGAGAGGTTGTGGCCCCAGCATTTT.

CDR3 residues: CASSPLVWGQETQYF. The CDR3 nucleotides read TGTGCCAGCAGTCCCCTGGTCTGGGGGCAAGAGACCCAGTACTTC. The chain couples TRBV28 to TRBJ2-5; either TRBD1 or TRBD2 may fit D (5 bases each). V dropped 5 bases and J dropped 2 bases, with 15 bases sitting between them. In germline, CDR1 is MDHEN, CDR2 SYDVKM. This CDR3 is 15 amino acids long.

The chain recombines TRBV7-8 with TRBJ1-5; D possibly corresponds to TRBD1 (5 bases). The CDR3 sequence is 15 residues long. Trimming stripped 3 bases from V and 9 bases from J, with 18 bases between. Germline-derived CDR1 and CDR2 are SGHVS and FQNEAQ. The CDR3 sequence is CASSFELGLGRPQHF. CDR3 DNA sequence: TGTGCCAGCAGCTTCGAATTGGGACTTGGAAGGCCCCAGCATTTT.

This rearrangement joins TRBV11-1 to TRBJ1-4; D ambiguous. The germline V and J ends were trimmed by 9 bases and 1 base, with 12 bases remaining between them. Germline V gene lookup returns CDR1 SGHAT and CDR2 FQDESV (reference sequence). This CDR3 is built from 14 residues. The CDR3 is CARDIGITNEKLFF. The CDR3, as DNA: TGTGCCAGGGATATTGGAATAACTAATGAAAAACTGTTTTTT. Full variable domain (outside the CDR3, taken from reference TRBV11-1 and TRBJ1-4): EAEVAQSPRYKITEKSQAVAFWCDPISGHATLYWYRQILGQGPELLVQFQDESVVDDSQLPKDRFSAERLKGVDSTLKIQPAELGDSAMYLCARDIGITNEKLFFGSGTQLSVL.

V and J are TRBV7-9 and TRBJ2-1; 10 bases are a match to TRBD2. The CDR3 is 15 amino acids. Unmatched junction bases numbered 3, after V lost 3 bases and J lost 4 bases. The germline CDR1 and CDR2 sequences are SEHNR and FQNEAQ (reference sequence). Here the CDR3 reads CASSFGTSVYNEQFF. CDR3 in DNA: TGTGCCAGCAGCTTTGGGACTAGCGTATACAATGAGCAGTTCTTC.

This chain links TRBV19 with TRBJ2-7, with 8 bases aligning to TRBD1. The V segment lost 5 bases and the J segment 3 bases; nucleotides outside the gene matches: 9. CDR1 and CDR2 (germline): LNHDA, SQIVND (reference sequence). CDR3 length: 15 residues. This chain's CDR3 is CASSGRQGQNYEQYF. The CDR3 nucleotides are TGTGCCAGTAGTGGTAGACAGGGGCAGAACTACGAGCAGTACTTC. Complete variable domain (other parts from reference TRBV19 and TRBJ2-7): DGGITQSPKYLFRKEGQNVTLSCEQNLNHDAMYWYRQDPGQGLRLIYYSQIVNDFQKGDIAEGYSVSREKKESFPLTVTSAQKNPTAFYLCASSGRQGQNYEQYFGPGTRLTVT.

This rearrangement joins TRBV5-6 to TRBJ2-1; D perhaps matches TRBD1 (5 bases). The V and J ends lost 3 bases and 4 bases respectively, with 8 bases between them. Per the germline V gene, CDR1 is SGHDT and CDR2 is YYEEEE. The length of the CDR3 is 13 residues. CDR3 in amino acids: CASSSDMYNEQFF. CDR3 DNA: TGTGCCAGCAGCTCGGACATGTACAATGAGCAGTTCTTC.

The chain has TRBV6-5 and TRBJ2-1; D remains unclear. The CDR3 covers 14 residues. Germline V gives CDR1 MNHEY, CDR2 SVGAGI. V lost 4 bases and J 5 bases, leaving 12 bases between the germline ends. CDR3 DNA sequence: TGTGCCAGCAGTTTTATGCCCGGGCACAATGAGCAGTTCTTC. It encodes CASSFMPGHNEQFF.

V usage is TRBV25-1 and J usage is TRBJ2-7; D ambiguous. V was trimmed by 4 bases and J by 3 bases, leaving 10 bases between them. From germline, CDR1 is MGHDK and CDR2 SYGVNS. The CDR3 has 13 residues. CDR3 protein: CASSAPASYEQYF. Written as DNA, the CDR3 is TGTGCCAGCAGTGCCCCCGCAAGCTACGAGCAGTACTTC.

The V call is TRBV11-2, the J call TRBJ2-1; D is possibly TRBD1 (5 bases). Trimming took off 0 bases at V and 2 bases at J, with 20 bases between the two ends. The length of the CDR3 is 19 residues. CDR1 is SGHAT, CDR2 FQNNGV, per germline. The CDR3 nucleotides read TGTGCCAGCAGCTTAGATTTTAGGGGCCCAACTGAGACCTACAATGAGCAGTTCTTC. Its protein product is CASSLDFRGPTETYNEQFF.

This chain connects TRBV10-2 to TRBJ1-1; D unclear. The CDR3 is 13 amino acids. The germline V gene has CDR1 WSHSY and CDR2 SAAADI. Trimming stripped 3 bases from V and 3 bases from J, with 8 bases between. CDR3 sequence reads: CASSEVSYTEAFF. In nucleotides, the CDR3 is TGCGCCAGCAGTGAAGTTTCTTACACTGAAGCTTTCTTT.

The chain is built from TRBV7-2 and TRBJ2-7; D gene ambiguous. Trimming left V 2 bases short and J 4 bases short, with 6 bases between. CDR1 is SGHTA and CDR2 is FQGNSA in the germline V gene. The CDR3 is 12 amino acids. The CDR3 coding sequence is TGTGCCAGCAGCTTAACTGGATACGAGCAGTACTTC. Translated, it gives CASSLTGYEQYF.

The chain links TRBV5-6 to TRBJ1-1, with D unclear. This CDR3 is built from 14 residues. The V end lost 1 base, the J end lost 2 bases, and 9 bases lay between the germline ends. Germline V gene data show CDR1 as SGHDT and CDR2 as YYEEEE. The DNA for the CDR3 is TGTGCCAGCAGCTTGTTCTCCCCCAACACTGAAGCTTTCTTT. Translation: CASSLFSPNTEAFF.

This chain connects TRBV28 to TRBJ2-7; 13 nucleotides line up with TRBD2. The trim removed 3 bases at V and 6 bases at J, leaving 5 bases unmatched. In germline, CDR1 is MDHEN, CDR2 SYDVKM. The CDR3 is made up of 15 amino acids. The CDR3 DNA follows: TGTGCCAGCAGTTTTGGGACTAGCGGGATTCGCGAGCAGTACTTC. This translates into CASSFGTSGIREQYF.

The table lists this clone with a count of one. The gene calls are TRBV27 and TRBJ2-3, with 8 nucleotides matching TRBD1. The CDR3 is 15 residues long. Trimming cost V 8 bases and J 3 bases; bases outside gene matches: 10. Germline V lookup: CDR1 MNHEY, CDR2 SMNVEV (reference sequence). The CDR3 DNA sequence: TGTGCCAGCGGGCAACGGACAGGGTTGACAGATACGCAGTATTTT. It is translated as CASGQRTGLTDTQYF.

The chain is built from TRBV7-2 and TRBJ2-1; 7 positions agree with TRBD1. The CDR3 extends over 15 amino acids. V lost 5 bases, J lost 9 bases, and 13 bases stayed unmatched. The germline CDR1 and CDR2 sequences are SGHTA and FQGNSA. The CDR3 spells CASSPLTGMISEQFF. The CDR3, as DNA: TGTGCCAGCAGCCCGTTGACAGGGATGATCAGTGAGCAGTTCTTC.

The chain recombines TRBV11-2 with TRBJ1-4, with D possibly being TRBD1 (6 bases). Germline values: CDR1 SGHAT, CDR2 FQNNGV. This CDR3 is built from 17 residues. V was pared by 5 bases and J by 0 bases, with 16 bases between. In DNA form, the CDR3 reads TGTGCCAGCAGCCAGAAAACAGGGCCTGCAACTAATGAAAAACTGTTTTTT. It translates to CASSQKTGPATNEKLFF.

The chain couples TRBV9 to TRBJ2-1, with 8 bases aligning to TRBD2. The germline V gene encodes CDR1 SGDLS and CDR2 YYNGEE. The CDR3 extends over 16 amino acids. J lost 0 bases, V lost 0 bases, and 2 bases had no gene match. The CDR3 region is CASSVEGTSSYNEQFF. CDR3 sequence (DNA): TGTGCCAGCAGCGTAGAGGGGACTAGCTCCTACAATGAGCAGTTCTTC.

The chain uses TRBV14 and TRBJ2-1; perhaps TRBD2 as D (5 bases). The germline V and J ends were trimmed by 1 base and 5 bases, with 9 bases remaining between them. The CDR3 has 14 residues. Germline-derived CDR1 and CDR2 are SGHDN and FVKESK. In DNA, the CDR3 is TGTGCCAGCAGCCAAGTCACTAGACACAATGAGCAGTTCTTC. Translating it yields CASSQVTRHNEQFF.

The chain recombines TRBV2 with TRBJ2-7; 8 bases fit TRBD2. With V trimmed by 5 bases and J by 0 bases, 12 bases remained unmatched. This CDR3 spans 17 amino acids. The germline V gene has CDR1 SNHLY and CDR2 FYNNEI. The CDR3: CASSSWSGGPRSYEQYF. CDR3 bases: TGTGCCAGCAGTTCCTGGTCGGGAGGGCCCCGCTCCTACGAGCAGTACTTC.

The chain joins TRBV7-2 to TRBJ2-7; TRBD2 agrees at 11 bases. The CDR3 length is 16 residues. With 1 base clipped from V and 5 bases from J, the junction kept 7 bases outside the gene matches. Germline V lookup: CDR1 SGHTA, CDR2 FQGNSA. Here the CDR3 reads CASSLGLAGGGDEQYF. The CDR3 coding sequence is TGTGCCAGCAGCTTAGGTCTAGCGGGAGGCGGCGACGAGCAGTACTTC.

The chain carries TRBV5-4 and TRBJ2-3, with unresolved D. The CDR3 length is 13 residues. Trimming stripped 7 bases from V and 4 bases from J, with 13 bases between. The V gene's germline CDR1 is SGHNT and CDR2 YYREEE (reference sequence). CDR3 bases: TGTGCCAGCCTAATCTCTGGATCAGATACGCAGTATTTT. Its translation is CASLISGSDTQYF. Combining the CDR3 with reference TRBV5-4 and TRBJ2-3 gives the whole variable domain ETGVTQSPTHLIKTRGQQVTLRCSSQSGHNTVSWYQQALGQGPQFIFQYYREEENGRGNFPPRFSGLQFPNYSSELNVNALELDDSALYLCASLISGSDTQYFGPGTRLTVL.

V usage is TRBV15 and J usage is TRBJ2-7; 9 nucleotides match TRBD1. The CDR3 is 15 residues long. Germline trimming cut 1 base from V and 6 bases from J; bases unmatched to any gene: 7. Germline loops: CDR1 LNHNV, CDR2 YYDKDF (reference sequence). The CDR3 protein is CATSRGSGTGLEQYF. Here the CDR3 DNA reads TGTGCCACCAGCAGAGGATCGGGGACAGGGCTCGAGCAGTACTTC. Filled out from reference TRBV15 and TRBJ2-7, the complete variable domain reads DAMVIQNPRYQVTQFGKPVTLSCSQTLNHNVMYWYQQKSSQAPKLLFHYYDKDFNNEADTPDNFQSRRPNTSFCFLDIRSPGLGDTAMYLCATSRGSGTGLEQYFGPGTRLTVT.

The chain carries TRBV5-4 and TRBJ1-2, with a tentative D call TRBD1 (5 bases). This CDR3 comprises 15 residues. Looked up from germline, CDR1 is SGHNT and CDR2 is YYREEE (reference sequence). V was trimmed by 3 bases and J by 4 bases, leaving 16 bases between them. The CDR3, as DNA: TGTGCCAGCAGCTGGCTTGGGGGGGATTTCTATGGCTACACCTTC. It specifies CASSWLGGDFYGYTF.

The chain couples TRBV29-1 to TRBJ2-7, with D perhaps matching TRBD2 (6 bases). Trimming cost V 4 bases and J 4 bases, with 14 bases left between them. Germline V gene lookup returns CDR1 SQVTM and CDR2 ANQGSEA. CDR3 length: 13 amino acids. For the CDR3, the DNA is TGCAGCGTTGGTCTCGGGGGTAAATACGAGCAGTACTTC. This sequence encodes CSVGLGGKYEQYF.

The chain couples TRBV7-9 to TRBJ2-1; either TRBD1 or TRBD2 may fit D (5 bases each). The V end lost 1 base, the J end lost 4 bases, and 11 bases lay between the germline ends. This CDR3 comprises 15 residues. Germline V gene data show CDR1 as SEHNR and CDR2 as FQNEAQ (reference sequence). In DNA form, the CDR3 reads TGTGCCAGCAGCTTAGTGGGCAGGGAGTACAATGAGCAGTTCTTC. Translating gives CASSLVGREYNEQFF.

The J gene is TRBJ1-5, the V gene TRBV5-8, with D perhaps matching TRBD1 (6 bases). This CDR3 contains 18 residues. Trimming stripped 0 bases from V and 4 bases from J, with 20 bases between. The germline V gene encodes CDR1 SGHTS and CDR2 YDEGEE. The CDR3: CASSLGGALFQGNQPQHF. The CDR3 DNA is TGTGCCAGCAGCTTGGGGGGGGCTCTTTTTCAGGGAAATCAGCCCCAGCATTTT.

V is TRBV2 and J is TRBJ2-3; TRBD1 agrees at 10 bases. This CDR3 comprises 14 residues. The V gene's germline CDR1 is SNHLY and CDR2 FYNNEI. Unmatched junction bases numbered 4, after V lost 8 bases and J lost 2 bases. The CDR3 sequence: CASGDRGNTDTQYF. The CDR3 DNA is TGTGCCAGCGGGGACAGGGGTAACACAGATACGCAGTATTTT.

The chain links TRBV19 to TRBJ2-7; TRBD2 matches 8 bases. Germline V CDR1 and CDR2: LNHDA, SQIVND (reference sequence). This CDR3 has 16 residues. Losses at the gene ends were 2 bases for V and 3 bases for J; bases not matched to a gene: 9. The CDR3 protein is CASSIIGREGLYEQYF. CDR3 DNA sequence: TGTGCCAGTAGTATAATAGGCCGGGAGGGCCTCTACGAGCAGTACTTC.

The chain joins TRBV19 to TRBJ1-2; 9 nucleotides agree with TRBD1. Germline CDR1 and CDR2: LNHDA and SQIVND (reference sequence). Trimming removed 5 bases from V and 4 bases from J; junction bases left unmatched: 5. This CDR3 region has 14 residues. Here the CDR3 reads CASSWDRAGYGYTF. For the CDR3, the DNA is TGTGCCAGTAGTTGGGACAGGGCTGGCTATGGCTACACCTTC.

This clone was seen just once. The J gene is TRBJ1-2, the V gene TRBV11-2; 7 bases fit TRBD1. The germline CDR1 and CDR2 sequences are SGHAT and FQNNGV. The CDR3 has 16 amino acids. Losses at the gene ends were 2 bases for V and 6 bases for J; bases not matched to a gene: 12. The CDR3 DNA is TGTGCCAGCAGCTTAAAATATTTCCAGACAGGGAATGGCTACACCTTC. Translating gives CASSLKYFQTGNGYTF.